The 14 T cell receptor beta chains reported below all come from one sample, sequenced in a study of T cells after posttransplantation cyclophosphamide. Clones were sequenced by immunoSEQ multiplex PCR, and TCRdb holds only the in-frame ones, with some missing. The sample gives roughly 6,900 clones, approximately 98% of which show up once; under 0.6% is in the top ten. The specimen was naive CD8+ T cells sorted from PBMCs. The source of these receptors is a woman in her thirties in good health and a related stem cell transplant donor.

V is TRBV6-5 and J is TRBJ2-7; D perhaps matches TRBD2 (6 bases). There are 12 residues in the CDR3. CDR1 MNHEY and CDR2 SVGAGI come from the germline V gene. V was trimmed by 5 bases and J by 4 bases, leaving 9 bases between them. The CDR3 loop is CASSDRGYEQYF. CDR3 nucleotide sequence: TGTGCCAGCAGTGACCGGGGGTACGAGCAGTACTTC.

The V call is TRBV9, the J call TRBJ2-2, with 8 bases lining up with TRBD2. The CDR3 has 16 amino acids. The V gene's germline CDR1 is SGDLS and CDR2 YYNGEE. The trim removed 3 bases at V and 3 bases at J, leaving 7 bases unmatched. The CDR3 sequence is CASSAPRGAYTGELFF. The CDR3 DNA reads TGTGCCAGCAGCGCTCCGCGGGGGGCCTACACCGGGGAGCTGTTTTTT.

J is TRBJ2-2 and V is TRBV6-5; TRBD1 matches 10 bases. The CDR3 extends over 14 amino acids. The germline V gene encodes CDR1 MNHEY and CDR2 SVGAGI. Trimming at V came to 8 bases and at J to 6 bases, leaving 6 bases not matched to a gene. CDR3 bases: TGTGCCAGCGGAGGGACAGGGGCCCCCGGGGAGCTGTTTTTT. This codes for CASGGTGAPGELFF.

The chain employs TRBV4-1 and TRBJ1-1, with D possibly TRBD1 on 6 matching bases. V was cut by 1 base and J by 5 bases, with 8 bases left in between. The CDR3 spans 13 residues. From germline, CDR1 is MGHRA and CDR2 YSYEKL. This CDR3 is CASSQAGVTEAFF. CDR3 DNA sequence: TGCGCCAGCAGCCAAGCAGGGGTGACTGAAGCTTTCTTT.

The chain joins TRBV7-6 to TRBJ2-3; 8 bases map to TRBD2. Germline lookup yields CDR1 SGHVS and CDR2 FNYEAQ. The CDR3 loop spans 16 amino acids. The V and J ends lost 8 bases and 5 bases, in that order; junction bases with no gene match: 15. CDR3 region: CASSTVAGPRVDTQYF. In DNA form, the CDR3 reads TGTGCCAGCTCCACCGTAGCGGGGCCGAGGGTAGATACGCAGTATTTT.

The table lists this clone with a count of one. CDR3 loop: CASSSGNQPQHF. CDR3 sequence (DNA): TGTGCCAGCAGCTCAGGGAATCAGCCCCAGCATTTT. This chain uses TRBV7-9 with TRBJ1-5, with D perhaps TRBD1 (5 bases). CDR3 length equals 12 residues. Germline assignment: CDR1 SEHNR and CDR2 FQNEAQ (reference sequence). The V end was cut by 4 bases, the J end by 4 bases, with 5 bases between. Variable domain in full (rest from reference TRBV7-9 and TRBJ1-5): DTGVSQNPRHKITKRGQNVTFRCDPISEHNRLYWYRQTLGQGPEFLTYFQNEAQLEKSRLLSDRFSAERPKGSFSTLEIQRTEQGDSAMYLCASSSGNQPQHFGDGTRLSIL.

The chain employs TRBV5-1 and TRBJ2-3, with 7 nucleotides matching TRBD2. Trimming cost V 2 bases and J 3 bases; bases outside gene matches: 9. Germline V lookup: CDR1 SGHRS, CDR2 YFSETQ. This CDR3 contains 16 residues. The CDR3 DNA follows: TGCGCCAGCAGCTTCCGACTAGCACGGAGAACAGATACGCAGTATTTT. This codes for CASSFRLARRTDTQYF.

V gene TRBV28 combines with J gene TRBJ2-7; tentative D call: TRBD1 (6 bases). This CDR3 has 13 amino acids. Germline assignment: CDR1 MDHEN and CDR2 SYDVKM. Trimming took off 3 bases at V and 3 bases at J, with 9 bases between the two ends. DNA of the CDR3: TGTGCCAGCAGTTTCGGCAGGGGCTACGAGCAGTACTTC. Translating gives CASSFGRGYEQYF.

The chain joins TRBV7-8 to TRBJ1-3; 8 nucleotides agree with TRBD1. The germline V gene has CDR1 SGHVS and CDR2 FQNEAQ. Trimming removed 2 bases from V and 1 base from J; junction bases left unmatched: 4. The CDR3 totals 16 residues. Written as DNA, the CDR3 is TGTGCCAGCAGCTTATTGGACAGGGTATCTGGAAACACCATATATTTT. This translates into CASSLLDRVSGNTIYF.

The chain carries TRBV30 and TRBJ1-5; 9 bases map to TRBD1. The CDR3 runs to 16 residues. V was pared by 3 bases and J by 0 bases, with 6 bases of the junction left unmatched. Germline assignment: CDR1 GTSNPN and CDR2 SVGIG (reference sequence). The CDR3 region is CAWRGQGFHSNQPQHF. The CDR3, as DNA: TGTGCCTGGAGAGGACAGGGGTTCCATAGCAATCAGCCCCAGCATTTT.

The chain has TRBV29-1 and TRBJ1-1; TRBD1 might be the D (5 bases). CDR1 is SQVTM and CDR2 is ANQGSEA in the germline V gene. The V end was cut by 4 bases, the J end by 6 bases, with 6 bases between. CDR3 length: 10 amino acids. The CDR3 DNA reads TGCAGCGTTGCGGGGGCTGAAGCTTTCTTT. Residues: CSVAGAEAFF.

The chain links TRBV7-9 to TRBJ2-5; D is ambiguous. This CDR3 is 15 amino acids long. Trimming pared 2 bases from V and 5 bases from J, leaving 15 bases between. The V gene's germline CDR1 is SEHNR and CDR2 FQNEAQ (reference sequence). DNA for the CDR3: TGTGCCAGCAGCTTACCGGTTAGGTTCGGGGAGACCCAGTACTTC. It codes for CASSLPVRFGETQYF.

The chain joins TRBV27 to TRBJ2-3; possible D gene TRBD1, 5 bases. This CDR3 has 15 amino acids. The V gene's germline CDR1 is MNHEY and CDR2 SMNVEV (reference sequence). The ends were cut back, 1 base at V and 2 bases at J, with 10 bases in the middle. CDR3 coding DNA: TGTGCCAGCAGTTTATTAGACAGACTCACAGATACGCAGTATTTT. This sequence encodes CASSLLDRLTDTQYF.

The chain combines TRBV6-5 with TRBJ1-1; D gene ambiguous. Trimming removed 11 bases at V and 0 bases at J, with 7 bases between. The V gene's germline CDR1 is MNHEY and CDR2 SVGAGI. This CDR3 is 11 amino acids long. The CDR3 loop is CAVRLNTEAFF. CDR3 nucleotides: TGTGCCGTCCGTTTGAACACTGAAGCTTTCTTT.